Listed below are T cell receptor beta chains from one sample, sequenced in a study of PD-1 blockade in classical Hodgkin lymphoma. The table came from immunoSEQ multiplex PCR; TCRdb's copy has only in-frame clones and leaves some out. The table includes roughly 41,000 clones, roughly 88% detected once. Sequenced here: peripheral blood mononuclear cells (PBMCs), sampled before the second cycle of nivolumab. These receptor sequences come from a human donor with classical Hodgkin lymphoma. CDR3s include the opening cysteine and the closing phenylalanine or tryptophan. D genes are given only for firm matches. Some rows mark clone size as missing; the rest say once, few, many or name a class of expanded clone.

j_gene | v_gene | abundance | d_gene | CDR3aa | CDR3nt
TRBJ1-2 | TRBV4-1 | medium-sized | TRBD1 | CASTQTPGTGNYGYTF | TGCGCCAGCACTCAAACCCCCGGGACAGGGAACTATGGCTACACCTTC
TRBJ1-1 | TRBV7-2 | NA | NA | CASNGRNTEAFF | TGTGCCAGCAACGGCCGGAACACTGAAGCTTTCTTT
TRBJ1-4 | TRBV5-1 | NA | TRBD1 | CASSRRQGEQEKLFF | TGCGCCAGCAGCCGCCGACAGGGGGAACAAGAAAAACTGTTTTTT
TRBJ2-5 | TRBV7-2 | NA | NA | CASSFGWAMETQYF | TGTGCCAGCAGCTTTGGGTGGGCTATGGAGACCCAGTACTTC
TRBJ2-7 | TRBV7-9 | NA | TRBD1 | CASSLSVGYWGQPNEQYF | TGTGCCAGCAGCTTATCGGTTGGGTACTGGGGACAGCCCAACGAGCAGTACTTC
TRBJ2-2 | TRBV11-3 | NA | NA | CASSFETRLAGELFF | TGTGCCAGCAGCTTTGAGACGAGACTAGCCGGGGAGCTGTTTTTT
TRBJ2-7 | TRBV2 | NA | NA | CASSSGDYEQYF | TGTGCCAGCAGCTCCGGGGACTACGAGCAGTACTTC
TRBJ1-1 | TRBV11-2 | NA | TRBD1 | CASRPDRGYTEAFF | TGTGCCAGCAGACCGGACAGGGGGTACACTGAAGCTTTCTTT
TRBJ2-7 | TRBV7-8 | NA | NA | CASSLLSALTYEQYF | TGTGCCAGCAGCTTATTGTCCGCTCTTACCTACGAGCAGTACTTC
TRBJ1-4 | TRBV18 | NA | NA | CASSPSPATNEKLFF | TGTGCCAGCTCACCGTCCCCAGCGACAAATGAAAAACTGTTTTTT
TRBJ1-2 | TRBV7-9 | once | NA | CASLTLGAALTWRYTF | TGTGCCAGCCTAACCTTGGGGGCAGCCCTAACGTGGAGGTACACCTTC
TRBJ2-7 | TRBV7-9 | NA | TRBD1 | CASSLEGGQTYEQYF | TGTGCCAGCAGCTTAGAAGGGGGACAGACCTACGAGCAGTACTTC
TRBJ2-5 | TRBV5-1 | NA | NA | CASSLETDYQETQYF | TGCGCCAGCAGCTTGGAAACAGACTACCAAGAGACCCAGTACTTC
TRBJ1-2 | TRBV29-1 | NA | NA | CSARQTFYGYTF | TGCAGCGCCCGACAGACCTTCTATGGCTACACCTTC
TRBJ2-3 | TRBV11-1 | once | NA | CASSPGQMKASTDTQYF | TGTGCCAGCAGCCCCGGACAGATGAAAGCCTCCACAGATACGCAGTATTTT
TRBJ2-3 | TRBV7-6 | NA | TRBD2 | CASSPIAGSTDTQYF | TGTGCCAGCAGCCCGATAGCGGGGAGCACAGATACGCAGTATTTT
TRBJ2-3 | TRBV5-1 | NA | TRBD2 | CASSWGGRAFDLDTQYF | TGCGCCAGCAGCTGGGGCGGGAGGGCCTTCGACCTAGATACGCAGTATTTT
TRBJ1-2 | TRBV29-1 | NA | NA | CSVVKDLNDLVYGYTF | TGCAGCGTTGTTAAAGATCTGAACGATCTAGTCTATGGCTACACCTTC
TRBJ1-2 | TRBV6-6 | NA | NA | CASSRQEFYGYTF | TGTGCCAGCAGTCGACAGGAATTCTATGGCTACACCTTC
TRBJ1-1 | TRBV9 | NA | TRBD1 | CASSVEDRGRAFF | TGTGCCAGCAGCGTAGAGGACAGGGGGAGGGCTTTCTTT
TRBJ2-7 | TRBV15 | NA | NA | CATSRVGGLHEQYF | TGTGCCACCAGCAGAGTGGGGGGTCTCCACGAGCAGTACTTC
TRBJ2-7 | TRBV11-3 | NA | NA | CASSLLEYEQYF | TGTGCCAGCAGCTTATTGGAATACGAGCAGTACTTC
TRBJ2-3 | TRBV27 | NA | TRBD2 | CASSFHGLAGAIQGTDTQYF | TGTGCCAGCAGTTTCCACGGACTAGCGGGAGCCATACAGGGCACAGATACGCAGTATTTT
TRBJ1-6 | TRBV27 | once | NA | CASSREHRTPRSPLHF | TGTGCCAGCAGCCGAGAACATCGCACTCCGCGATCACCCCTCCACTTT
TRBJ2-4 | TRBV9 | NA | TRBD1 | CASSVGQGANIQYF | TGTGCCAGCAGCGTGGGACAGGGGGCTAACATTCAGTACTTC
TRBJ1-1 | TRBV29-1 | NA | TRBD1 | CSVAQGFGGTEAFF | TGCAGCGTTGCACAGGGGTTTGGGGGCACTGAAGCTTTCTTT
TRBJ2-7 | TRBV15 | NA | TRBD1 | CATSRDYTGAYEQYF | TGTGCCACCAGCAGAGATTATACAGGGGCTTACGAGCAGTACTTC
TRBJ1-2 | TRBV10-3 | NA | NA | CAISELAGSGYGYTF | TGTGCCATCAGTGAGTTAGCTGGGTCGGGCTATGGCTACACCTTC
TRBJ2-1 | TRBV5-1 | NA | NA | CASSEPDTPGVF | TGCGCCAGCAGCGAACCGGACACCCCGGGGGTCTTC
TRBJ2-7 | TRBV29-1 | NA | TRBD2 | CSGRLAGGYEQYF | TGCAGCGGTAGGCTAGCGGGAGGTTACGAGCAGTACTTC
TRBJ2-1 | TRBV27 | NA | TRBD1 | CASRRQGYEQFF | TGTGCCAGCAGAAGACAGGGGTATGAGCAGTTCTTC
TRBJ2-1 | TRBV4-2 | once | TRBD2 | CASSQDQRGTSGLVQFF | TGTGCCAGCAGCCAAGACCAAAGGGGGACTAGCGGCCTTGTGCAGTTCTTC
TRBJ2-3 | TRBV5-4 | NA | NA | CASSPSARVSTDTQYF | TGTGCCAGCAGTCCCTCCGCTCGGGTTAGCACAGATACGCAGTATTTT
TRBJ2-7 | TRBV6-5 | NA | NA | CASSYGERTYEQYF | TGTGCCAGCAGTTACGGGGAGAGAACCTACGAGCAGTACTTC
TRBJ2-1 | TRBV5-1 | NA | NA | CASSLEEGPYNEQFF | TGCGCCAGCAGCCTGGAAGAAGGCCCCTACAATGAGCAGTTCTTC
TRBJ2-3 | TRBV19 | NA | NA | CASSARPQSTDTQYF | TGTGCCAGTAGTGCGCGGCCACAGTCCACAGATACGCAGTATTTT
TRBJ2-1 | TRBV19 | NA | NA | CASSKKTSYNEQFF | TGTGCCAGTAGTAAAAAGACCTCTTACAATGAGCAGTTCTTC
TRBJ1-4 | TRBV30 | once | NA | CAWSVLEGKLFF | TGTGCCTGGAGTGTACTTGAGGGGAAACTGTTTTTT
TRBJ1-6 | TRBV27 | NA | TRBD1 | CASSKDRVNSPLHF | TGTGCCAGCAGCAAGGACAGGGTGAATTCACCCCTCCACTTT
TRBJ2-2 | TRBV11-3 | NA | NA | CASHIRVSGELFF | TGTGCCAGCCACATTCGGGTCTCCGGGGAGCTGTTTTTT
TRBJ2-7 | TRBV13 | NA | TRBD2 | CASSLLSGGLAAYEQYF | TGTGCCAGCAGCTTACTTTCCGGGGGACTAGCAGCCTACGAGCAGTACTTC
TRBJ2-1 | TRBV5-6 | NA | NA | CASSRGGHNEQFF | TGTGCCAGCAGCCGAGGGGGACACAATGAGCAGTTCTTC
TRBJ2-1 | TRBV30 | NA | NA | CAWSVNLYNEQFF | TGTGCCTGGAGTGTTAATTTGTACAATGAGCAGTTCTTC
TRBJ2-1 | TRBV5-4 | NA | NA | CASYAGPTSSYNEQFF | TGTGCCAGTTATGCTGGGCCGACCAGCTCCTACAATGAGCAGTTCTTC
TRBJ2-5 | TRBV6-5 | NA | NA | CASSYSGLGETQYF | TGTGCCAGCAGTTACTCCGGCCTAGGAGAGACCCAGTACTTC
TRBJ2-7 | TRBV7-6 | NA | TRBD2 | CASSLASSGSYEQYF | TGTGCCAGCAGCTTAGCGTCTAGCGGGAGCTACGAGCAGTACTTC
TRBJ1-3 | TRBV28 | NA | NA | CASSQGLPGNTIYF | TGTGCCAGCAGTCAGGGCCTGCCTGGAAACACCATATATTTT
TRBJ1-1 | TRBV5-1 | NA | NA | CASSLDGRYNTEAFF | TGCGCCAGCAGCTTGGATGGCCGGTACAACACTGAAGCTTTCTTT
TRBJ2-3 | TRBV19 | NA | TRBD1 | CASRLGQGTDTQYF | TGTGCCAGTAGACTTGGACAGGGCACAGATACGCAGTATTTT
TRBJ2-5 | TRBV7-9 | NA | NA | CASSPWAPETQYF | TGTGCCAGCAGCCCCTGGGCCCCAGAGACCCAGTACTTC
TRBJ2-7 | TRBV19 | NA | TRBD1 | CASRRAQGPSYEQYF | TGTGCCAGTAGGCGGGCACAGGGGCCCTCCTACGAGCAGTACTTC
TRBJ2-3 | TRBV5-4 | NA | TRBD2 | CASSSGSGRVADTQYF | TGTGCCAGCAGCTCGGGAAGCGGGAGGGTGGCAGATACGCAGTATTTT
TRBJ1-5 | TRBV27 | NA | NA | CASSLKGVLWHF | TGTGCCAGCAGTTTAAAGGGGGTTTTGTGGCATTTT
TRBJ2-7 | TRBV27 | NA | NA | CASSFSLSYEQYF | TGTGCCAGCAGTTTCAGCCTTTCCTACGAGCAGTACTTC
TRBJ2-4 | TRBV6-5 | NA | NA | CARDAKNIQYF | TGTGCCAGGGACGCCAAAAACATTCAGTACTTC